Presented here are 19 T cell receptor beta chains from one specimen sequenced in a study of blood T cell repertoires in COVID-19. Profiling relied on immunoSEQ multiplex PCR, and the TCRdb table lists in-frame clones only, not all of them. Seen here are fewer than 50,000 clones, over 70% observed once, and the top ten hold under 50%. Material for sequencing was peripheral blood. These receptors originate from a woman of 80 years or more with active or convalescent COVID-19.

The chain uses TRBV28 and TRBJ1-2, with 8 bases matching TRBD1. The J segment lost 4 bases and the V segment lost 8 bases, leaving 12 bases of the junction unmatched. The CDR3 runs 15 residues. CDR1 and CDR2 (germline): MDHEN, SYDVKM. The CDR3 reads CASSPPGQEIYGYTF. CDR3 in DNA: TGTGCCAGCTCCCCACCGGGACAGGAGATCTATGGCTACACCTTC.

The V call is TRBV27, the J call TRBJ1-2; D gene unclear. The CDR3 is made up of 15 amino acids. Trimming left V 5 bases short and J 4 bases short, with 17 bases between. In germline, CDR1 is MNHEY, CDR2 SMNVEV (reference sequence). CDR3: CASSRSIFLAYGYTF. The DNA of the CDR3 is TGTGCCAGCAGTCGATCAATTTTTCTGGCCTATGGCTACACCTTC.

This chain connects TRBV15 to TRBJ2-1; D might be TRBD2 (5 bases). The CDR3 length is 16 residues. The V end lost 1 base, the J end lost 3 bases, and 13 bases lay between the germline ends. CDR1 LNHNV and CDR2 YYDKDF come from the germline V gene (reference sequence). CDR3 amino acids: CATSRGETGNYNEQFF. CDR3 coding DNA: TGTGCCACCAGCAGAGGAGAGACCGGGAACTACAATGAGCAGTTCTTC.

This chain links TRBV4-1 with TRBJ2-7; 8 bases map to TRBD1. The CDR3 consists of 16 residues. CDR1 and CDR2 from the germline V gene are MGHRA and YSYEKL. J lost 6 bases, V lost 4 bases, and 14 bases had no gene match. CDR3 sequence reads: CASSPLPTRGLGEQYF. The CDR3 nucleotides read TGCGCCAGCAGCCCCCTCCCCACCAGGGGGCTAGGCGAGCAGTACTTC.

V gene TRBV3-1 (or the pseudogene TRBV3-2) combines with J gene TRBJ1-1, with no clear D. This CDR3 is 13 amino acids long. Trimming left V 0 bases short and J 7 bases short, with 9 bases between. CDR1 is LGHDT and CDR2 is YNNKEL in the germline V gene (reference sequence). CDR3 in amino acids: CASSQDGGIEAFF. CDR3 bases: TGTGCCAGCAGCCAAGATGGAGGCATTGAAGCTTTCTTT.

The V call is TRBV28, the J call TRBJ1-1; a possible D gene is TRBD1 (5 bases). This CDR3 has 12 residues. Trimming cost V 2 bases and J 10 bases, with 11 bases left between them. Germline loops: CDR1 MDHEN, CDR2 SYDVKM. CDR3 sequence (DNA): TGTGCCAGCAGTTTAAAGGGGCGAGGAGCTTTCTTT. This gives the protein CASSLKGRGAFF.

The chain has TRBV29-1 and TRBJ1-2, with TRBD1 matching 9 bases. CDR1 and CDR2 (germline): SQVTM, ANQGSEA. V trimming: 3 bases; J trimming: 7 bases; junction bases outside the gene matches: 18. This CDR3 has 17 amino acids. CDR3 sequence reads: CSVDRAATGGVFFGYTF. The CDR3, as DNA: TGCAGCGTTGATCGGGCAGCTACAGGGGGCGTATTCTTTGGCTACACCTTC.

The CDR3 DNA is TGTGCCAGCAGTTTGGGACAGGGAGTCTACGAGCAGTACTTC. This encodes CASSLGQGVYEQYF. The chain links TRBV6-5 to TRBJ2-7; 9 bases map to TRBD1. CDR1 MNHEY and CDR2 SVGAGI come from the germline V gene. This CDR3 contains 14 residues. Trimming cost V 4 bases and J 3 bases; bases outside gene matches: 4.

V usage is TRBV27 and J usage is TRBJ1-5; D possibly corresponds to TRBD1 (6 bases). The CDR3 sequence is 16 residues long. Germline V gene data show CDR1 as MNHEY and CDR2 as SMNVEV (reference sequence). Deletions cut 2 bases from V and 6 bases from J, with 17 bases between. The CDR3: CASSLVASGGVQPQHF. The CDR3 coding sequence is TGTGCCAGCAGTTTAGTAGCGTCGGGGGGCGTTCAGCCCCAGCATTTT.

V and J are TRBV6-1 and TRBJ2-5; TRBD2 matches at 7 bases. Per germline, CDR1 MNHNS and CDR2 SASEGT. J lost 1 base, V lost 3 bases, and 11 bases had no gene match. The CDR3 has 17 amino acids. CDR3 sequence reads: CASSDHFSAGAQETQYF. As DNA, the CDR3 is TGTGCCAGCAGTGACCATTTTTCCGCGGGAGCCCAAGAGACCCAGTACTTC.

The V and J genes are TRBV19 and TRBJ1-6; D possibly corresponds to TRBD1 (6 bases). Germline assignment: CDR1 LNHDA and CDR2 SQIVND (reference sequence). The CDR3 has 15 amino acids. V was trimmed by 7 bases and J by 3 bases, leaving 13 bases between them. In DNA form, the CDR3 reads TGTGCCAGTACCGGGGACAATATCTATAATTCACCCCTCCACTTT. It yields the protein CASTGDNIYNSPLHF.

CDR3 in amino acids: CASSSQGAGAEAFF. As DNA, the CDR3 is TGTGCCAGCAGCTCACAGGGGGCAGGCGCTGAAGCTTTCTTT. The genes are TRBV6-6 and TRBJ1-1, with TRBD1 matching 9 bases. V dropped 6 bases and J dropped 6; count of bases not matched to a gene: 8. The CDR3 consists of 14 residues. Germline loops: CDR1 MNHNY, CDR2 SVGAGI (reference sequence).

This clone was counted a single time. The chain combines TRBV4-1 with TRBJ2-1, with 10 bases lining up with TRBD1. The CDR3 is 16 amino acids. V shed 4 bases and J 8 bases; nucleotides not matched to a gene: 11. The germline gives CDR1 MGHRA, CDR2 YSYEKL. The CDR3 loop is CASSLSPGQGSDEQFF. The CDR3 DNA reads TGCGCCAGCAGCCTGAGCCCGGGACAGGGGAGCGATGAGCAGTTCTTC.

This clone is a singleton in its sample. The chain combines TRBV4-2 with TRBJ1-2; D is undetermined. V lost 0 bases to trimming and J lost 4 bases, with 12 bases between them. This CDR3 is 15 amino acids long. Germline V gene lookup returns CDR1 LGHNA and CDR2 YNFKEQ. CDR3 bases: TGTGCCAGCAGCCAAGATAATACAGATACCTATGGCTACACCTTC. This codes for CASSQDNTDTYGYTF.

J is TRBJ1-6 and V is TRBV3-1 (or the pseudogene TRBV3-2), with D maybe TRBD1 (5 bases). Trimming removed 8 bases at V and 7 bases at J, with 15 bases between. CDR1 is LGHDT and CDR2 is YNNKEL in the germline V gene (reference sequence). The CDR3 is made up of 14 amino acids. CDR3 residues: CASGRAGQNSPLHF. CDR3 nucleotides: TGTGCCAGCGGCCGAGCGGGGCAGAATTCACCCCTCCACTTT.

This chain joins TRBV6-5 and TRBJ2-1, with D perhaps TRBD2 (6 bases). The CDR3 runs to 14 residues. In germline, CDR1 is MNHEY, CDR2 SVGAGI. V lost 6 bases, J lost 0 bases, and 9 bases lay in between. The CDR3 loop reads CASRGLSSYNEQFF. CDR3 coding DNA: TGTGCCAGCAGGGGACTGAGCTCCTACAATGAGCAGTTCTTC.

J is TRBJ2-1 and V is TRBV7-3; a possible D gene is TRBD2 (5 bases). V dropped 1 base and J dropped 5 bases, with 12 bases sitting between them. The CDR3 has 15 amino acids. Germline lookup yields CDR1 SGHTA and CDR2 FQGTGA. CDR3 bases: TGTGCCAGCAGCTTAAGCCTAGCTTGGGACAATGAGCAGTTCTTC. As protein: CASSLSLAWDNEQFF. The whole variable domain, remainder taken from reference TRBV7-3 and TRBJ2-1, is GAGVSQTPSNKVTEKGKYVELRCDPISGHTALYWYRQSLGQGPEFLIYFQGTGAADDSGLPNDRFFAVRPEGSVSTLKIQRTERGDSAVYLCASSLSLAWDNEQFFGPGTRLTVL.

V usage is TRBV10-3 and J usage is TRBJ2-2; 10 nucleotides agree with TRBD2. This CDR3 is built from 18 residues. In germline, CDR1 is ENHRY, CDR2 SYGVKD. V gave up 8 bases and J gave up 3 bases; unmatched junction bases: 15. CDR3 sequence (DNA): TGTGCCATCGGCAGCGGGAGGGGGGCGGTGTCGCACACCGGGGAGCTGTTTTTT. As protein: CAIGSGRGAVSHTGELFF.

This rearrangement joins TRBV19 to TRBJ1-5; unclear D gene. The V end lost 3 bases, the J end lost 6 bases, and 6 bases lay between the germline ends. This CDR3 contains 12 residues. The germline V gene has CDR1 LNHDA and CDR2 SQIVND (reference sequence). The CDR3 DNA is TGTGCCAGTAGTATCGGCGGTCAGCCCCAGCATTTT. This translates into CASSIGGQPQHF.